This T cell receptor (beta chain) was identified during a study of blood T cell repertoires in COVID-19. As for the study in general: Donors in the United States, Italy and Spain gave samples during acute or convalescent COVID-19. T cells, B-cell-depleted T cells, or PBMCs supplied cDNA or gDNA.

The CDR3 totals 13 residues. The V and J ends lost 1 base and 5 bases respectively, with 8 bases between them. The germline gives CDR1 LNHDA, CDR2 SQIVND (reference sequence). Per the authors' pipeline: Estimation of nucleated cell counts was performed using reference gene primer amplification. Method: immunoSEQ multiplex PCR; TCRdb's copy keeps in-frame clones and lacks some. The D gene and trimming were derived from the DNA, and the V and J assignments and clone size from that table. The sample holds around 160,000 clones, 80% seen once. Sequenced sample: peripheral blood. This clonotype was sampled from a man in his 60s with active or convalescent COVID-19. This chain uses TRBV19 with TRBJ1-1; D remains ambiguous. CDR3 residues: CASSIAEYTEAFF. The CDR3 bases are TGTGCCAGTAGTATAGCGGAGTATACTGAAGCTTTCTTT.